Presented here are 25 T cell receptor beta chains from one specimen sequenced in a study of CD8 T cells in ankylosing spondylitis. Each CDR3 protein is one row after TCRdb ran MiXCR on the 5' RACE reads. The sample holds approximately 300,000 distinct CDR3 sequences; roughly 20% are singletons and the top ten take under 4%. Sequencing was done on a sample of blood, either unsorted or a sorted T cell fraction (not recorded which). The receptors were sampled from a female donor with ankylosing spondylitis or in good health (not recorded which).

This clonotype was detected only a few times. CDR3: CSARGIAGGQWYTDTQYF. The CDR3, as DNA: TGCAGTGCTAGAGGGATAGCGGGAGGCCAATGGTACACAGATACGCAGTATTTT. The V gene is TRBV20-1, the J gene TRBJ2-3; 10 bases line up with TRBD2. This CDR3 region has 18 residues. The V and J ends lost 1 base and 2 bases, in that order; junction bases with no gene match: 12. CDR1 DFQATT and CDR2 SNEGSKA come from the germline V gene (reference sequence).

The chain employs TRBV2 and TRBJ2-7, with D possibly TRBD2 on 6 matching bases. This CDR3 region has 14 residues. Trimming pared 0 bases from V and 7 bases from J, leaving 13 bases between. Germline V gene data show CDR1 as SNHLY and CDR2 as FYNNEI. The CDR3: CASSEARRAKEQYF. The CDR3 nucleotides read TGTGCCAGCAGTGAAGCTAGGAGGGCAAAAGAGCAGTACTTC.

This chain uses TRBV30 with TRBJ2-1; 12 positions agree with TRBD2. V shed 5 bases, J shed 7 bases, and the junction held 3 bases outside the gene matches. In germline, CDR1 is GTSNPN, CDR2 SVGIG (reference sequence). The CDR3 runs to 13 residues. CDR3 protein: CAWWGTSGNEQFF. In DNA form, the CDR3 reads TGTGCCTGGTGGGGGACTAGCGGGAATGAGCAGTTCTTC.

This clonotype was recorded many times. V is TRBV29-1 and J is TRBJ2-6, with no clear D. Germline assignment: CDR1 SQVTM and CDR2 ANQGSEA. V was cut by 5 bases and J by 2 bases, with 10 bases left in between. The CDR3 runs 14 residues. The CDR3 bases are TGCAGCGTTCTTCTCCCCCCTGGGGCCAACGTCCTGACTTTC. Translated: CSVLLPPGANVLTF.

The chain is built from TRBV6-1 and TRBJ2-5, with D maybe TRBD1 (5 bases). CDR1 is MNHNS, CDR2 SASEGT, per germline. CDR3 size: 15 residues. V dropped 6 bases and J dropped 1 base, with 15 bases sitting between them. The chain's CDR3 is CASSAHDGAQETQYF. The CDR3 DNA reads TGTGCCAGCAGCGCTCACGATGGGGCCCAAGAGACCCAGTACTTC.

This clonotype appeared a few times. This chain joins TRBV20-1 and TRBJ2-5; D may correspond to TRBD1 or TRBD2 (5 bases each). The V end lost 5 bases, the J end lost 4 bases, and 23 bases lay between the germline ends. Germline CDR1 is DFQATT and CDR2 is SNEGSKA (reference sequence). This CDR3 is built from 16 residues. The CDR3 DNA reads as TGCAGTGCTCACATCCGGGGCGGCCAACGGGGAGAGACCCAGTACTTC. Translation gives CSAHIRGGQRGETQYF.

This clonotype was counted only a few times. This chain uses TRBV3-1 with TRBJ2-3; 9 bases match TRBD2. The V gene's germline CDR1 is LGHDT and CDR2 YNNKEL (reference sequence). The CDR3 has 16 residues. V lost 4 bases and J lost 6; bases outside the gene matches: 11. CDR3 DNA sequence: TGTGCCAGCAGCCCCCCTGGCGGGAGGGCCCCCGATACGCAGTATTTT. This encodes CASSPPGGRAPDTQYF.

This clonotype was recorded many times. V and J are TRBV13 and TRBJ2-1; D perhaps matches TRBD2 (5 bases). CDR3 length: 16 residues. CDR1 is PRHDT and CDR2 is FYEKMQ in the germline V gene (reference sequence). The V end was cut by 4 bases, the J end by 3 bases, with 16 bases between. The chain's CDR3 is CASSSLKGGNYNEQFF. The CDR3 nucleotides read TGTGCCAGCAGCTCCCTGAAAGGAGGAAACTACAATGAGCAGTTCTTC.

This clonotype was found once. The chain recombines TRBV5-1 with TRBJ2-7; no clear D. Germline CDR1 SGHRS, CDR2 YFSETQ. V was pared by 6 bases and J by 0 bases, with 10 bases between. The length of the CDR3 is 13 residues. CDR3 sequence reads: CASTALASYEQYF. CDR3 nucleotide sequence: TGCGCCAGCACGGCGCTGGCCTCCTACGAGCAGTACTTC. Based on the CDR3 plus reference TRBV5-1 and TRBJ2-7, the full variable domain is KAGVTQTPRYLIKTRGQQVTLSCSPISGHRSVSWYQQTPGQGLQFLFEYFSETQRNKGNFPGRFSGRQFSNSRSEMNVSTLELGDSALYLCASTALASYEQYFGPGTRLTVT.

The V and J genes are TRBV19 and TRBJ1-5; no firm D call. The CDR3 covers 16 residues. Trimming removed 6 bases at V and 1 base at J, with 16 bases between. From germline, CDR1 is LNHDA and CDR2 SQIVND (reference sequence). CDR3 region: CASSLEISRSNQPQHF. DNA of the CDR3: TGTGCCAGTAGCCTTGAGATTTCTCGGAGCAATCAGCCCCAGCATTTT. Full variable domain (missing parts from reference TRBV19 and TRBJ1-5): DGGITQSPKYLFRKEGQNVTLSCEQNLNHDAMYWYRQDPGQGLRLIYYSQIVNDFQKGDIAEGYSVSREKKESFPLTVTSAQKNPTAFYLCASSLEISRSNQPQHFGDGTRLSIL.

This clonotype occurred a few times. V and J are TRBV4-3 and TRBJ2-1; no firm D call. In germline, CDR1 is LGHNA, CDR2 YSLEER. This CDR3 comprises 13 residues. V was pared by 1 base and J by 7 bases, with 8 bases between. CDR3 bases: TGCGCCAGCAGCCAAGGCCATGGGAATGAGCAGTTCTTC. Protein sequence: CASSQGHGNEQFF.

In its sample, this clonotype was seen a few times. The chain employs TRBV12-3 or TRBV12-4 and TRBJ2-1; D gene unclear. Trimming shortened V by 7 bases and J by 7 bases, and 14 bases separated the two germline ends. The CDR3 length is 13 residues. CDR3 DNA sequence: TGTGCCAGCAAGGTGGGAATGGGGAATGAGCAGTTCTTC. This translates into CASKVGMGNEQFF.

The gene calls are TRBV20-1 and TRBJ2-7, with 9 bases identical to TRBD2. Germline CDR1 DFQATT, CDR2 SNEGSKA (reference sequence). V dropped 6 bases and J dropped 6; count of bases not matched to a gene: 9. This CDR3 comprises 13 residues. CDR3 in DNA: TGCAGTGCCAACCTCGGGACTAGCAGCGAGCAGTACTTC. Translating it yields CSANLGTSSEQYF.

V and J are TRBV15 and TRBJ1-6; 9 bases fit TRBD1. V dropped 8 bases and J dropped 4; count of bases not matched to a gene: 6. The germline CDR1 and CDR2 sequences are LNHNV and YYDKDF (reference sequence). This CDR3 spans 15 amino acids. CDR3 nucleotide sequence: TGTGCCACCCAGGACAGGGGCCCTTATAATTCACCCCTCCACTTT. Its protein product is CATQDRGPYNSPLHF. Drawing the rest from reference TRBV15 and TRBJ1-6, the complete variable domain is DAMVIQNPRYQVTQFGKPVTLSCSQTLNHNVMYWYQQKSSQAPKLLFHYYDKDFNNEADTPDNFQSRRPNTSFCFLDIRSPGLGDTAMYLCATQDRGPYNSPLHFGNGTRLTVT.

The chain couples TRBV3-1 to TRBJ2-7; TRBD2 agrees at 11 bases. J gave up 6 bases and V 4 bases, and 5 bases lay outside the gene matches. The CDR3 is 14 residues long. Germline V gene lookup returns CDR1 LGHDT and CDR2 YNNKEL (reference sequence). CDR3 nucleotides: TGTGCCAGCAGCCTCGCTAGCGGGAGGAGCGAGCAGTACTTC. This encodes CASSLASGRSEQYF.

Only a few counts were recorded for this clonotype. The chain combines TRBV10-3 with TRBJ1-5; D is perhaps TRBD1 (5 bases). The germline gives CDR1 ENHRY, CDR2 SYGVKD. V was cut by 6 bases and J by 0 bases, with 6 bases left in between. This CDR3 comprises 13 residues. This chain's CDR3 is CAISRDSNQPQHF. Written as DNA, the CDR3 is TGTGCCATCAGCAGGGATAGCAATCAGCCCCAGCATTTT.

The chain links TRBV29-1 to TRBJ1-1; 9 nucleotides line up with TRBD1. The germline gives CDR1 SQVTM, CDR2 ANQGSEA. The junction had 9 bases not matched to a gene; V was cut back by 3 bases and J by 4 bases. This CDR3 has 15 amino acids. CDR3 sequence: CSVDDTGGGSTEAFF. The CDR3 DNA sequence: TGCAGCGTTGACGATACAGGGGGCGGGAGCACTGAAGCTTTCTTT.

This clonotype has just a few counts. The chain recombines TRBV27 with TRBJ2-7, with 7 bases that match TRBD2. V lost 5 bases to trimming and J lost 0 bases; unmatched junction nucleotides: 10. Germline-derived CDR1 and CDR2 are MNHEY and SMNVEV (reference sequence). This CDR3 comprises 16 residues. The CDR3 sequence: CASSPRGAGSSYEQYF. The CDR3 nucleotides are TGTGCCAGCAGTCCTAGGGGAGCGGGAAGCTCCTACGAGCAGTACTTC.

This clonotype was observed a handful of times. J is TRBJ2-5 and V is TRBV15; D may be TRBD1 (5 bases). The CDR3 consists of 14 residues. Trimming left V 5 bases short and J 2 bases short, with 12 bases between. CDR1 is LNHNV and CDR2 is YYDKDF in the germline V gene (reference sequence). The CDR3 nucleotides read TGTGCCACCAGCCCAGGGTCTAGGCAAGAGACCCAGTACTTC. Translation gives CATSPGSRQETQYF.

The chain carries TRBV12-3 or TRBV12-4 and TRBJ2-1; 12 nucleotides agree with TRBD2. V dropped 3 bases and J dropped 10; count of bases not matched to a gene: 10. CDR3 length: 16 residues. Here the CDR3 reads CASSFGRLAGVSEQFF. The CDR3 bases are TGTGCCAGCAGTTTTGGGAGACTAGCGGGAGTCAGCGAGCAGTTCTTC.

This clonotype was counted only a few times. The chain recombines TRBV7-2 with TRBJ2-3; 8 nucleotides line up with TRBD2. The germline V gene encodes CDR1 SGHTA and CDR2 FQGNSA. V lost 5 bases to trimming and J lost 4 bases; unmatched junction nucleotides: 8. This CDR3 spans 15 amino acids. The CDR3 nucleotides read TGTGCCAGCAGCCCTACAGCGGGAGTCCCAGATACGCAGTATTTT. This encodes CASSPTAGVPDTQYF.

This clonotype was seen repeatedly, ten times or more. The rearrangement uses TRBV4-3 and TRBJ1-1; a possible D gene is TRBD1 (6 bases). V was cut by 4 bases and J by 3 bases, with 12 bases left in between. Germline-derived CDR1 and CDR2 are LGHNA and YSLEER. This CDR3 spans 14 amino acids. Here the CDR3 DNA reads TGCGCCAGCAGCCTTCGGGGGGCGGACACTGAAGCTTTCTTT. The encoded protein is CASSLRGADTEAFF.

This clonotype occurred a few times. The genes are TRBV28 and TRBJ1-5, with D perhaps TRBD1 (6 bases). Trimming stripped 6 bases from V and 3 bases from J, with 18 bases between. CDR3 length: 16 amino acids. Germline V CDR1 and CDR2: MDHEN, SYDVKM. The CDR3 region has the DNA TGTGCCAGCAGCCTTGTATGGCAGGGGCCCAATCAGCCCCAGCATTTT. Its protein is CASSLVWQGPNQPQHF.

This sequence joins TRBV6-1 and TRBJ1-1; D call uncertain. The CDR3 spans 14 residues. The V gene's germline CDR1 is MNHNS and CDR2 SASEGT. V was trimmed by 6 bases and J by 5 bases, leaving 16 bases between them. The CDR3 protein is CASRPPGAGTEAFF. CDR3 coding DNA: TGTGCCAGCAGACCCCCGGGAGCTGGGACTGAAGCTTTCTTT.

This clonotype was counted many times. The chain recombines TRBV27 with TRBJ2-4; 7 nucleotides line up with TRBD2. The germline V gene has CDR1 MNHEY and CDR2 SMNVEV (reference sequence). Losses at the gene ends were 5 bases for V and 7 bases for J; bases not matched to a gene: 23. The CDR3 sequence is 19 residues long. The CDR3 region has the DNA TGTGCCAGCAGTCCGTCCGTCTGGTCAAGCGGGAATAAAATGAACATTCAGTACTTC. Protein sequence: CASSPSVWSSGNKMNIQYF.